The 3 T cell receptor beta chains below were found in one sample sequenced in a study of CD8 T cells in ankylosing spondylitis. Each CDR3 protein is one row after TCRdb ran MiXCR on the 5' RACE reads. The profile shows about 96,000 distinct CDR3 sequences, about 9% of them singletons. The sample consisted of blood, either unsorted or a sorted T cell fraction (not recorded which). The receptors were gathered from a male donor with ankylosing spondylitis or in good health (not recorded which).

This clonotype was detected many times. V usage is TRBV7-2 and J usage is TRBJ1-1, with D hard to call. CDR3 size: 13 residues. From germline, CDR1 is SGHTA and CDR2 FQGNSA. Trimming left V 1 base short and J 5 bases short, with 8 bases between. Here the CDR3 reads CASSLGGRTEAFF. The CDR3 DNA sequence: TGTGCCAGCAGCTTAGGCGGAAGGACTGAAGCTTTCTTT.

The sample holds many counts of this clonotype. The chain couples TRBV30 to TRBJ2-1; 13 bases are shared with TRBD2. With V trimmed by 4 bases and J by 10 bases, 10 bases remained unmatched. Per the germline V gene, CDR1 is GTSNPN and CDR2 is SVGIG (reference sequence). The CDR3 has 15 residues. Here the CDR3 DNA reads TGTGCCTGGAACCAACTAGCGGGGGGGAGTTGGGAGCAGTTCTTC. Translating gives CAWNQLAGGSWEQFF.

Ten or more counts support this clonotype. The gene calls are TRBV7-4 and TRBJ2-7; TRBD2 matches at 10 bases. The CDR3 is 15 amino acids. Per the germline V gene, CDR1 is SGHVT and CDR2 is SQSDAQ. V dropped 3 bases and J dropped 2; count of bases not matched to a gene: 4. CDR3 nucleotides: TGTGCCAGCAGCTTTGTAGCGGGGGGTCCCTACGAGCAGTACTTC. Its translation: CASSFVAGGPYEQYF.